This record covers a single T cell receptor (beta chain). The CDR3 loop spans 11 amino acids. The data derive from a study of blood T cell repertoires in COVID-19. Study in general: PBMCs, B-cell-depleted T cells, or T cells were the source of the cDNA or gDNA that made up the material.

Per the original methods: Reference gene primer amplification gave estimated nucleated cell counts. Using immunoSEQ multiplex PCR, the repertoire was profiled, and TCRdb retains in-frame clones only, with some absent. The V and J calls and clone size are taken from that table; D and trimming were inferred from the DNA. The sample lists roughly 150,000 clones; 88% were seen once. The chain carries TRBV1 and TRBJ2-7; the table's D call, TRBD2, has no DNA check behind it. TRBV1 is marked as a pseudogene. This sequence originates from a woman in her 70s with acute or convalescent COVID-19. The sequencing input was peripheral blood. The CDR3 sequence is CTSTRVDEQYV. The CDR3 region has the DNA TGCACCAGCACCCGGGTGGACGAGCAGTACGTC.